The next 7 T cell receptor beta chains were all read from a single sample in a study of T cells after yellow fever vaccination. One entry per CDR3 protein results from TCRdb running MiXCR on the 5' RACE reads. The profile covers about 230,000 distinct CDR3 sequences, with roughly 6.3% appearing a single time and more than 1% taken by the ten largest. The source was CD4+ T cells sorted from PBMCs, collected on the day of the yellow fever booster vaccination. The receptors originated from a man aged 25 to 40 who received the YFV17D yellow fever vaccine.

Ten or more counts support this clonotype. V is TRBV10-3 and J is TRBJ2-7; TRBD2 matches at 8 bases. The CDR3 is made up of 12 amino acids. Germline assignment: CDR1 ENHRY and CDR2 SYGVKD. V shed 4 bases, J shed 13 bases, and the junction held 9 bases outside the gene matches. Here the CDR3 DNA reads TGTGCCATCAGTGGGTCTTCTAGCGGGTCATACTTC. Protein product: CAISGSSSGSYF.

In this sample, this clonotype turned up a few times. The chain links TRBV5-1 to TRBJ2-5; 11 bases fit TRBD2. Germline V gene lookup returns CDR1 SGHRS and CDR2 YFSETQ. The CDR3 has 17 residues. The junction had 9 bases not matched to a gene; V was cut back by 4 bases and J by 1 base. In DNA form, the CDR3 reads TGCGCCAGCAGCCGGACCGGGACTAGCGGAAGCCAAGAGACCCAGTACTTC. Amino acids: CASSRTGTSGSQETQYF.

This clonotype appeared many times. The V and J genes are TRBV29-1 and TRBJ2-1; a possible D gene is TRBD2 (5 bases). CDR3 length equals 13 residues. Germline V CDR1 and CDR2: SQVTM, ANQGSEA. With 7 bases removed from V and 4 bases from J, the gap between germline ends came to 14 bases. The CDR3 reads CSADPGGYNEQFF. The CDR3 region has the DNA TGCAGCGCCGATCCAGGCGGGTACAATGAGCAGTTCTTC.

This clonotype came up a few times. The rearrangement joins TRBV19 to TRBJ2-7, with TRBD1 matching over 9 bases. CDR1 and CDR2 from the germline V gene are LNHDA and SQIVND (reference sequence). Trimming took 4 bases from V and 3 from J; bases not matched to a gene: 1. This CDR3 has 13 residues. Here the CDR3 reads CASSRQGDYEQYF. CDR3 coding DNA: TGTGCCAGTAGTAGACAGGGGGACTACGAGCAGTACTTC.

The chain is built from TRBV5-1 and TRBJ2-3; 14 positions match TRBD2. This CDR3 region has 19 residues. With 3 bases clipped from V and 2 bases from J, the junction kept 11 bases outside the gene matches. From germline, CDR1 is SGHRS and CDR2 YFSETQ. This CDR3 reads CASSSGTSGSPSLTDTQYF. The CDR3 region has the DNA TGCGCCAGCAGCTCCGGGACTAGCGGGAGTCCGAGCCTCACAGATACGCAGTATTTT.

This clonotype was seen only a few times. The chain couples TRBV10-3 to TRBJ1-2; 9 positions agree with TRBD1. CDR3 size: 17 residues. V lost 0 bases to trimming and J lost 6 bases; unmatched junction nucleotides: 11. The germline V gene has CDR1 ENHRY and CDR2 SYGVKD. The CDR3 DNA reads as TGTGCCATCAGTGAGTCCTATACAGGGGGCCAAGCCAATGGCTACACCTTC. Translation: CAISESYTGGQANGYTF.

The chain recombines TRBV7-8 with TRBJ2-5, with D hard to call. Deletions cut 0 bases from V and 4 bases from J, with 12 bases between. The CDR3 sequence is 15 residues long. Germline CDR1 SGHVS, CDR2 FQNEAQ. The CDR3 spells CASSLASGYRETQYF. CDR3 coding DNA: TGTGCCAGCAGCTTAGCTTCAGGCTATAGAGAGACCCAGTACTTC.